Shown below are 28 T cell receptor beta chains from a single sample sequenced in a study of blood T cell repertoires in COVID-19. Assay used: immunoSEQ multiplex PCR; TCRdb lists only in-frame clones, some missing. In the table there are 300,000 or so clones, 86% of which are singletons. The sequencing input was PBMCs or T cells enriched from blood (not recorded which). These receptors all come from a woman aged 35 to 49 with acute COVID-19.

The rearrangement uses TRBV20-1 and TRBJ2-5; a weak D match, TRBD1 (6 bases). The germline V gene encodes CDR1 DFQATT and CDR2 SNEGSKA (reference sequence). Trimming pared 3 bases from V and 4 bases from J, leaving 9 bases between. This CDR3 has 12 residues. CDR3 protein: CSASTGLETQYF. DNA of the CDR3: TGCAGTGCTAGTACAGGGCTAGAGACCCAGTACTTC.

This sequence joins TRBV23-1 and TRBJ2-3; 8 bases match TRBD2. TRBV23-1 is an open reading frame, and its role is uncertain. The V segment lost 2 bases and the J segment 2 bases; nucleotides outside the gene matches: 3. The CDR3 has 15 residues. The CDR3 DNA sequence: TGCGCCAGCAGTCAACCGGGACTAGACACAGATACGCAGTATTTT. Residues: CASSQPGLDTDTQYF.

The chain recombines TRBV6-1 with TRBJ2-1; 9 nucleotides agree with TRBD1. The CDR3 covers 15 residues. V gave up 2 bases and J gave up 9 bases; unmatched junction bases: 8. Germline CDR1 and CDR2: MNHNS and SASEGT. The CDR3 reads CASSERGQGSGEQFF. CDR3 coding DNA: TGTGCCAGCAGTGAAAGGGGACAGGGTTCCGGTGAGCAGTTCTTC.

The CDR3 sequence is CASSPILTIRTGTTDTQYF. CDR3 sequence (DNA): TGTGCCAGCTCACCTATCCTTACCATTCGGACAGGTACTACAGATACGCAGTATTTT. The genes are TRBV18 and TRBJ2-3; 7 positions agree with TRBD1. V lost 3 bases and J lost 3; bases outside the gene matches: 18. The CDR3 sequence is 19 residues long. Germline V gives CDR1 KGHSH, CDR2 LQKENI.

This clone was recorded only once. The CDR3 region is CASSLGLTGSGNTIYF. The CDR3 DNA follows: TGTGCCAGCAGCTTAGGTCTGACAGGTTCTGGAAACACCATATATTTT. The chain uses TRBV7-2 and TRBJ1-3; perhaps TRBD1 as D (6 bases). The CDR3 contains 16 residues. Germline V lookup: CDR1 SGHTA, CDR2 FQGNSA. Deletions cut 1 base from V and 1 base from J, with 11 bases between.

The chain carries TRBV9 and TRBJ1-6; perhaps TRBD1 as D (6 bases). Germline CDR1 SGDLS, CDR2 YYNGEE. The CDR3 covers 14 residues. Trimming pared 6 bases from V and 5 bases from J, leaving 12 bases between. CDR3 bases: TGTGCCAGCAAGGGGGACGTAAATAATTCACCCCTCCACTTT. Its protein product is CASKGDVNNSPLHF.

V is TRBV11-2 and J is TRBJ1-2; a weak D match, TRBD1 (6 bases). The germline gives CDR1 SGHAT, CDR2 FQNNGV. This CDR3 spans 14 amino acids. V shed 5 bases and J shed 4 bases, with 14 bases lying between them. CDR3 DNA: TGTGCCAGCAGCCCCCAGACAGGTTTCTATGGCTACACCTTC. This encodes CASSPQTGFYGYTF.

In its sample, this clone was seen a few times. V and J are TRBV28 and TRBJ1-5, with D perhaps matching TRBD1 (5 bases). The CDR3 is 15 residues long. Between the trimmed V and J ends, which lost 6 bases and 0 bases, there was a span of 12 bases. Germline-derived CDR1 and CDR2 are MDHEN and SYDVKM. This CDR3 is CASRAGQPSNQPQHF. DNA for the CDR3: TGTGCCAGCAGGGCAGGGCAGCCTAGCAATCAGCCCCAGCATTTT.

Notes on this clone: Other DNA sequences within the sample encode an identical CDR3. The rearrangement links TRBV7-6 to TRBJ2-3, with 9 bases matching TRBD2. V dropped 1 base and J dropped 2; count of bases not matched to a gene: 4. The CDR3 is 16 residues long. The germline V gene has CDR1 SGHVS and CDR2 FNYEAQ. CDR3 in amino acids: CASSLVAGGVTDTQYF. The CDR3 DNA sequence: TGTGCCAGCAGCTTAGTGGCGGGAGGGGTCACAGATACGCAGTATTTT.

V usage is TRBV5-8 and J usage is TRBJ2-7; D gene ambiguous. The CDR3 spans 15 residues. V was shortened by 0 bases and J by 0 bases, with 10 bases between the two germline ends. Germline V gives CDR1 SGHTS, CDR2 YDEGEE. The CDR3 protein is CASSLAKRNSYEQYF. DNA of the CDR3: TGTGCCAGCAGCTTGGCCAAGAGAAACTCCTACGAGCAGTACTTC.

This clone showed up just once. The chain recombines TRBV3-1 (or the pseudogene TRBV3-2) with TRBJ1-2; D gene uncertain. Germline V lookup: CDR1 LGHDT, CDR2 YNNKEL (reference sequence). CDR3 size: 11 residues. Between the trimmed V and J ends, which lost 2 bases and 8 bases, there was a span of 6 bases. The CDR3 coding sequence is TGTGCCAGCAGCCAACTTTTGGGCTACACCTTC. It codes for CASSQLLGYTF.

The genes are TRBV3-1 (or the pseudogene TRBV3-2) and TRBJ1-2; D might be TRBD1 (5 bases). The CDR3 covers 15 residues. Trimming cost V 0 bases and J 4 bases, with 12 bases left between them. CDR1 and CDR2 from the germline V gene are LGHDT and YNNKEL (reference sequence). CDR3 loop: CASSQDFQGRYGYTF. The CDR3 DNA follows: TGTGCCAGCAGCCAAGATTTCCAGGGCCGCTATGGCTACACCTTC.

This sequence joins TRBV7-9 and TRBJ2-1; 11 nucleotides match TRBD2. This CDR3 is built from 18 residues. Germline loops: CDR1 SEHNR, CDR2 FQNEAQ (reference sequence). With V trimmed by 5 bases and J by 7 bases, 16 bases remained unmatched. The CDR3 sequence: CASSPGFRVAGGSNEQFF. The CDR3 DNA sequence: TGTGCCAGCAGCCCTGGTTTTCGTGTAGCGGGAGGGTCAAATGAGCAGTTCTTC.

The chain carries TRBV6-6 and TRBJ2-5, with D perhaps TRBD2 (6 bases). CDR3 size: 15 residues. Germline assignment: CDR1 MNHNY and CDR2 SVGAGI (reference sequence). With 7 bases removed from V and 1 base from J, the gap between germline ends came to 16 bases. The CDR3 DNA reads as TGTGCCAGCACCAACGGCGGGGCAGCCCAAGAGACCCAGTACTTC. Encoded protein: CASTNGGAAQETQYF.

The chain recombines TRBV3-1 (or the pseudogene TRBV3-2) with TRBJ1-1; D remains unclear. Germline V gene lookup returns CDR1 LGHDT and CDR2 YNNKEL (reference sequence). The CDR3 has 16 residues. V dropped 1 base and J dropped 4 bases, with 16 bases sitting between them. As DNA, the CDR3 is TGTGCCAGCAGCCAAGCCTATGGGTGGAGCGGCACTGAAGCTTTCTTT. Translating gives CASSQAYGWSGTEAFF.

The chain combines TRBV27 with TRBJ2-3, with 10 nucleotides matching TRBD2. This CDR3 region has 17 residues. V trimming: 2 bases; J trimming: 3 bases; junction bases outside the gene matches: 8. Germline CDR1 reads MNHEY; CDR2 reads SMNVEV (reference sequence). The CDR3 region has the DNA TGTGCCAGCAGTTTAAGGCCTAGCGGGAGTGTTACAGATACGCAGTATTTT. Amino acids: CASSLRPSGSVTDTQYF.

The rearrangement links TRBV13 to TRBJ2-1; 10 bases are shared with TRBD2. Germline lookup yields CDR1 PRHDT and CDR2 FYEKMQ (reference sequence). CDR3 length: 15 amino acids. Trimming removed 1 base from V and 6 bases from J; junction bases left unmatched: 3. As DNA, the CDR3 is TGTGCCAGCAGCTTAGAAGCGGGGGGGCTCAATGAGCAGTTCTTC. Translation: CASSLEAGGLNEQFF.

The chain joins TRBV7-2 to TRBJ2-1; 7 nucleotides match TRBD2. This CDR3 has 15 residues. With V trimmed by 1 base and J by 4 bases, 4 bases remained unmatched. The germline gives CDR1 SGHTA, CDR2 FQGNSA. CDR3 in DNA: TGTGCCAGCAGCTTAGGCGTAGCGGGTTACAATGAGCAGTTCTTC. It yields the protein CASSLGVAGYNEQFF.

V is TRBV12-3 or TRBV12-4 and J is TRBJ2-1, with D unclear. The V gene lost 6 bases and the J gene lost 7 bases, with 13 bases spanning the gap. The CDR3 covers 13 residues. CDR3 DNA: TGTGCCAGCAGGGATCTAGGATGGAATGAGCAGTTCTTC. Residues: CASRDLGWNEQFF.

Ten or more counts support this clone. This chain links TRBV6-5 with TRBJ1-6; D possibly corresponds to TRBD1 (6 bases). CDR3 length: 15 amino acids. The germline V gene encodes CDR1 MNHEY and CDR2 SVGAGI. Trimming cost V 7 bases and J 0 bases, with 10 bases left between them. The CDR3 nucleotides read TGTGCCAGCATCGGACAGAGCTCCTATAATTCACCCCTCCACTTT. Protein: CASIGQSSYNSPLHF.

A single count supports this clone. The chain links TRBV28 to TRBJ1-1, with D possibly being TRBD1 (6 bases). The CDR3 consists of 17 residues. Germline V lookup: CDR1 MDHEN, CDR2 SYDVKM. Between the trimmed V and J ends, which lost 6 bases and 0 bases, there was a span of 20 bases. In DNA form, the CDR3 reads TGTGCCAGCAGAAGAGGCGGACAGCTCCCCATGAACACTGAAGCTTTCTTT. As protein: CASRRGGQLPMNTEAFF.

This rearrangement joins TRBV27 to TRBJ1-1, with D tentatively TRBD1 (5 bases). The ends were cut back, 6 bases at V and 7 bases at J, with 12 bases in the middle. Germline V gene lookup returns CDR1 MNHEY and CDR2 SMNVEV (reference sequence). The CDR3 consists of 12 residues. The CDR3 coding sequence is TGTGCCAGCAGCGACAGCCGGAGTGAAGCTTTCTTT. Translation gives CASSDSRSEAFF.

The chain uses TRBV11-3 and TRBJ2-3, with D hard to call. Trimming pared 0 bases from V and 5 bases from J, leaving 9 bases between. The CDR3 runs 14 residues. CDR1 and CDR2 from the germline V gene are SGHNT and YENEEA. The CDR3 DNA reads as TGTGCCAGCAGCTTAGACGGTCCTGAAGATACGCAGTATTTT. Its translation: CASSLDGPEDTQYF. Using reference TRBV11-3 and TRBJ2-3 for the parts outside the CDR3, the full variable domain is EAGVVQSPRYKIIEKKQPVAFWCNPISGHNTLYWYLQNLGQGPELLIRYENEEAVDDSQLPKDRFSAERLKGVDSTLKIQPAELGDSAVYLCASSLDGPEDTQYFGPGTRLTVL.

V gene TRBV27 combines with J gene TRBJ2-7; TRBD1 matches at 11 bases. Germline CDR1 MNHEY, CDR2 SMNVEV (reference sequence). CDR3 length: 16 amino acids. Trimming took 5 bases from V and 3 from J; bases not matched to a gene: 9. CDR3 bases: TGTGCCAGCAGTCCAACAACCGGGACAGGGGGCTACGAGCAGTACTTC. It translates to CASSPTTGTGGYEQYF.

In this sample, this clone turned up once. The chain employs TRBV27 and TRBJ1-6; D is possibly TRBD1 (5 bases). CDR3 length: 14 amino acids. Trimming cost V 8 bases and J 15 bases, with 23 bases left between them. Germline V gene data show CDR1 as MNHEY and CDR2 as SMNVEV (reference sequence). The DNA for the CDR3 is TGTGCCAGCTGTAGAGGGGAGGGGACTTCCCGCCTCCACTTT. Its translation: CASCRGEGTSRLHF.

The CDR3 here is CASSSSGGSYNEQFF. Written as DNA, the CDR3 is TGTGCCAGCAGCTCGAGCGGGGGCTCCTACAATGAGCAGTTCTTC. The chain employs TRBV7-2 and TRBJ2-1, with 8 bases that match TRBD2. Germline CDR1 is SGHTA and CDR2 is FQGNSA. Unmatched junction bases numbered 2, after V lost 4 bases and J lost 0 bases. The CDR3 spans 15 residues.

The chain carries TRBV11-2 and TRBJ2-1; 7 bases agree with TRBD1. The CDR3 spans 13 residues. Germline V gene lookup returns CDR1 SGHAT and CDR2 FQNNGV. V shed 0 bases, J shed 9 bases, and the junction held 2 bases outside the gene matches. CDR3 in amino acids: CASSLDHRGEQFF. The DNA of the CDR3 is TGTGCCAGCAGCTTAGATCACAGGGGTGAGCAGTTCTTC. The full variable domain, completed using reference TRBV11-2 and TRBJ2-1, is EAGVAQSPRYKIIEKRQSVAFWCNPISGHATLYWYQQILGQGPKLLIQFQNNGVVDDSQLPKDRFSAERLKGVDSTLKIQPAKLEDSAVYLCASSLDHRGEQFFGPGTRLTVL.

The chain joins TRBV10-3 to TRBJ2-3; possible D gene TRBD2, 6 bases. The CDR3 has 16 amino acids. CDR1 is ENHRY, CDR2 SYGVKD, per germline. The V gene lost 0 bases and the J gene lost 6 bases, with 16 bases spanning the gap. The CDR3 region has the DNA TGTGCCATCAGTGAGTCGTCCCCAGGGAGGACGGATACGCAGTATTTT. It encodes CAISESSPGRTDTQYF.